The 12 T cell receptor beta chains presented below share a single source sample, sequenced in a study of blood T cell repertoires in COVID-19. Sequenced by immunoSEQ multiplex PCR; TCRdb stores in-frame clones only, minus some. In the table there are approximately 320,000 clones, approximately 85% of which are singletons. Sequencing used peripheral blood. Receptors originate from a human donor in a cohort sampled during active COVID-19.

This chain joins TRBV3-1 (or the pseudogene TRBV3-2) and TRBJ1-2; 7 bases are a match to TRBD1. The CDR3 totals 17 residues. Unmatched junction bases numbered 13, after V lost 4 bases and J lost 2 bases. The germline V gene has CDR1 LGHDT and CDR2 YNNKEL (reference sequence). CDR3 protein: CASSPTGKRLENYGYTF. DNA for the CDR3: TGTGCCAGCAGCCCGACAGGGAAGCGATTAGAAAACTATGGCTACACCTTC.

The rearrangement joins TRBV5-1 to TRBJ1-1, with D possibly matching TRBD1 (5 bases). Germline lookup yields CDR1 SGHRS and CDR2 YFSETQ. The length of the CDR3 is 16 residues. Trimming stripped 6 bases from V and 0 bases from J, with 18 bases between. CDR3 in DNA: TGCGCCAGCATGGCTCGCGGGGGGTCTCTGAACACTGAAGCTTTCTTT. It codes for CASMARGGSLNTEAFF.

The V call is TRBV19, the J call TRBJ1-5, with D maybe TRBD1 (5 bases). The CDR3 covers 16 residues. The germline CDR1 and CDR2 sequences are LNHDA and SQIVND (reference sequence). Trimming removed 6 bases at V and 3 bases at J, with 18 bases between. The CDR3 here is CASRDPRGVYNQPQHF. CDR3 DNA: TGTGCCAGTAGGGACCCACGGGGGGTTTACAATCAGCCCCAGCATTTT.

The gene calls are TRBV9 and TRBJ2-3, with TRBD2 identical over 8 bases. The germline CDR1 and CDR2 sequences are SGDLS and YYNGEE. This CDR3 is built from 16 residues. V shed 5 bases, J shed 5 bases, and the junction held 13 bases outside the gene matches. The CDR3 region has the DNA TGTGCCAGCAGTCTCGTAGCCGGGGGGGCCGGAGATACGCAGTATTTT. It codes for CASSLVAGGAGDTQYF.

This clone was detected a few times. This chain connects TRBV7-2 to TRBJ2-7, with no clear D. The CDR3 has 13 amino acids. From germline, CDR1 is SGHTA and CDR2 FQGNSA. V was clipped by 4 bases and J by 4 bases, with 11 bases between them. The CDR3 here is CASSSLDGYEQYF. CDR3 DNA: TGTGCCAGCAGCTCCTTAGACGGGTACGAGCAGTACTTC.

This clone appeared once. The J gene is TRBJ2-4, the V gene TRBV19, with TRBD2 identical over 12 bases. The germline CDR1 and CDR2 sequences are LNHDA and SQIVND (reference sequence). Trimming took 4 bases from V and 6 from J; bases not matched to a gene: 7. This CDR3 spans 16 amino acids. CDR3 residues: CASSTPGLAGRNIQYF. The DNA for the CDR3 is TGTGCCAGTAGTACCCCAGGACTAGCGGGGAGAAACATTCAGTACTTC.

This rearrangement joins TRBV11-3 to TRBJ2-1; 10 bases match TRBD2. This CDR3 region has 15 residues. With 3 bases clipped from V and 9 bases from J, the junction kept 8 bases outside the gene matches. From germline, CDR1 is SGHNT and CDR2 YENEEA. The CDR3: CASSFTSGVVGEQFF. Written as DNA, the CDR3 is TGTGCCAGCAGCTTCACTAGCGGGGTTGTCGGTGAGCAGTTCTTC.

DNA of the CDR3: TGTGCCACCAAGGGGACAGGGGGGAATCAGCCCCAGCATTTT. This sequence encodes CATKGTGGNQPQHF. V is TRBV6-5 and J is TRBJ1-5; 11 bases match TRBD1. Germline V gene data show CDR1 as MNHEY and CDR2 as SVGAGI. V dropped 10 bases and J dropped 4; count of bases not matched to a gene: 6. This CDR3 spans 14 amino acids.

J is TRBJ1-2 and V is TRBV29-1, with TRBD1 matching 8 bases. This CDR3 contains 14 residues. The germline V gene encodes CDR1 SQVTM and CDR2 ANQGSEA. Trimming removed 0 bases from V and 2 bases from J; junction bases left unmatched: 2. CDR3 sequence reads: CSVEEQGANYGYTF. The DNA for the CDR3 is TGCAGCGTTGAAGAGCAGGGGGCGAACTATGGCTACACCTTC.

V usage is TRBV6-5 and J usage is TRBJ1-1; D gene uncertain. Germline CDR1 is MNHEY and CDR2 is SVGAGI. Trimming took 0 bases from V and 6 from J, leaving 8 bases between them. The CDR3 runs 13 residues. The CDR3 nucleotides are TGTGCCAGCAGTTACTCGAAACTCGCTGAAGCTTTCTTT. It specifies CASSYSKLAEAFF.

V gene TRBV19 combines with J gene TRBJ1-1; a weak D match, TRBD1 (6 bases). The germline CDR1 and CDR2 sequences are LNHDA and SQIVND (reference sequence). Between the trimmed V and J ends, which lost 1 base and 6 bases, there was a span of 12 bases. CDR3 length equals 14 residues. CDR3 region: CASSIAQGVAEAFF. The CDR3 DNA reads TGTGCCAGTAGTATAGCACAGGGCGTCGCTGAAGCTTTCTTT.

The chain uses TRBV18 and TRBJ1-5; no firm D call. The CDR3 has 14 amino acids. Trimming pared 4 bases from V and 1 base from J, leaving 8 bases between. Germline V CDR1 and CDR2: KGHSH, LQKENI. CDR3 amino acids: CASSLGSSNQPQHF. In nucleotides, the CDR3 is TGTGCCAGCTCACTGGGCAGCAGCAATCAGCCCCAGCATTTT.